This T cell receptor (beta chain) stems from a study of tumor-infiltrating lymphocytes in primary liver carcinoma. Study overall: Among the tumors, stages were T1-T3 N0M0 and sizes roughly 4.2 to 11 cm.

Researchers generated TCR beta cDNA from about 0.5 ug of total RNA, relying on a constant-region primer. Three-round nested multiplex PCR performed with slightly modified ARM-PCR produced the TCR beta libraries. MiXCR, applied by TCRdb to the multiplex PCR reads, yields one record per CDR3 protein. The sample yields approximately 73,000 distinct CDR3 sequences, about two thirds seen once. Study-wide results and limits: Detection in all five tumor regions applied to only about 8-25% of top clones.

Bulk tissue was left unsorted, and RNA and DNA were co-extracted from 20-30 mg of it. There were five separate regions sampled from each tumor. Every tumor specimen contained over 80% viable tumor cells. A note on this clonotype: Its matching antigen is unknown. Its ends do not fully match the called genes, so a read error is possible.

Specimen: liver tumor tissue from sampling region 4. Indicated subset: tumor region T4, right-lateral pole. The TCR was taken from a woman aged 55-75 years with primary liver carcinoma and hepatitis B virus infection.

The CDR3 DNA reads TGTGCCAGCAGCCGATTACTAGCGGGAGCGGGGGATACACAGTTTTTT. Translated: CASSRLLAGAGDTQFF. V is TRBV12-3 or TRBV12-4 and J is TRBJ2-3; 11 bases are a match to TRBD2. The CDR3 length is 16 residues.